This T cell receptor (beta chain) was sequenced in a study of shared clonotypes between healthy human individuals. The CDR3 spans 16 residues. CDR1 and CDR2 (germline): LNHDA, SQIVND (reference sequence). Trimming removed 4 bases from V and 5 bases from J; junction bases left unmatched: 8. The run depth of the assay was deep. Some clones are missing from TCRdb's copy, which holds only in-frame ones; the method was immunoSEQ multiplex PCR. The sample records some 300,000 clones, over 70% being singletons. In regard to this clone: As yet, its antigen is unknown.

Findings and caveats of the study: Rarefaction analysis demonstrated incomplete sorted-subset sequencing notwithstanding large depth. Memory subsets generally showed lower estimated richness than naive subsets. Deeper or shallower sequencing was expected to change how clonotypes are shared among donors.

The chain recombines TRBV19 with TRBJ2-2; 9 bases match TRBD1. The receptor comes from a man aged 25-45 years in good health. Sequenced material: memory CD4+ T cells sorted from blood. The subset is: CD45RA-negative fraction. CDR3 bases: TGTGCCAGTAGTAAGGCACAGGGGGCAGGGACCGGGGAGCTGTTTTTT. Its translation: CASSKAQGAGTGELFF.